The entry below describes one T cell receptor (beta chain). The J segment lost 5 bases and the V segment lost 3 bases, leaving 6 bases of the junction unmatched. The CDR3 runs 15 residues. This entry is derived from a study of blood T cell repertoires in COVID-19. Overall study: Samples representing acute and convalescent COVID-19 were sourced from the United States, Italy and Spain.

Using immunoSEQ multiplex PCR, the repertoire was profiled, and TCRdb retains in-frame clones only, with some absent. The sample contains just over 3,000 clones, about 92% of which appear only once. V is TRBV5-3 and J is TRBJ2-1, with 9 nucleotides matching TRBD1. TRBV5-3 is flagged as an ORF with uncertain function. The specimen sequenced was peripheral blood. This clonotype was sampled from a human donor in a cohort sampled during active COVID-19. The CDR3 is CARSSGQGENNEQFF. CDR3 nucleotide sequence: TGTGCCAGAAGCTCGGGACAGGGAGAGAACAATGAGCAGTTCTTC.